This T cell receptor beta chain was sequenced for a study of blood T cell repertoires in COVID-19. This clone was observed a handful of times. Authors' analysis steps: Amplification from reference gene primers served as the basis for estimated nucleated cell counts. Clones were sequenced by immunoSEQ multiplex PCR, and TCRdb holds only the in-frame ones, with some missing. That table supplies the V and J calls and clone size; D and trimming were determined from the DNA. Of fewer than 350,000 clones listed, about 76% are singletons. CDR3 length: 15 amino acids. The trim removed 4 bases at V and 1 base at J, leaving 4 bases unmatched. CDR1 is LGHDT and CDR2 is YNNKEL in the germline V gene (reference sequence).

The sequenced material came from peripheral blood. V gene TRBV3-1 (or the pseudogene TRBV3-2) combines with J gene TRBJ1-1; 9 positions match TRBD1. The source of this sequence is a woman aged 55-69 years with active or convalescent COVID-19. The chain's CDR3 is CASSPNRGPNTEAFF. The CDR3 DNA sequence: TGTGCCAGCAGCCCCAACAGGGGGCCGAACACTGAAGCTTTCTTT.